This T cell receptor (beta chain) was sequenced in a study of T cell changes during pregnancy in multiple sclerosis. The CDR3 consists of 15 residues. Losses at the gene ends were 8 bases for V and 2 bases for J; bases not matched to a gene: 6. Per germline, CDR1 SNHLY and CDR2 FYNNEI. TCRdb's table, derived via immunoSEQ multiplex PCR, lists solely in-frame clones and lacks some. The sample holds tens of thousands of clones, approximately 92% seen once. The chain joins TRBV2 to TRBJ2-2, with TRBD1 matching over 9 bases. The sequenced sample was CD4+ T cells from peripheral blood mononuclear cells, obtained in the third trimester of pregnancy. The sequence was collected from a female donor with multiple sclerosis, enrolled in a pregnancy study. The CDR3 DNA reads TGTGCCAGCTTTGGACAGGGGACTAACACCGGGGAGCTGTTTTTT. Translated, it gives CASFGQGTNTGELFF.